Ten or more counts support the clone carrying this T cell receptor (beta chain). Its target is unknown. The germline gives CDR1 DFQATT, CDR2 SNEGSKA (reference sequence). This CDR3 has 18 residues. The ends were cut back, 1 base at V and 5 bases at J, with 26 bases in the middle. Alongside a J-beta primer mix, a sample-barcoded 5' primer served in a second PCR lasting about 6 to 12 cycles. Every molecule of cDNA carried a tag from a template-switch adaptor with 12 random nucleotides. TCRdb fed the 5' RACE reads into MiXCR, producing one record per CDR3 protein. This sample yields fewer than 800,000 distinct CDR3 sequences, of which about 30% are seen a single time; roughly 15% belongs to the top ten. This specimen comes from a study of blood T cells in healthy people across ages. General study findings and limits: It was the long-lived donors that had more naive CD4+ cells and higher diversity than aged donors. Estimated diversity, derived from one million T cells, was regarded as an underestimate.

This chain joins TRBV20-1 and TRBJ2-5, with D possibly TRBD2 on 6 matching bases. The sequence derives from an elderly woman in good health. Sequenced: blood. The DNA of the CDR3 is TGCAGTGCTAGAGCTGGAATCGGGAGCGGTTCCCCACGGGAGACCCAGTACTTC. It encodes CSARAGIGSGSPRETQYF.